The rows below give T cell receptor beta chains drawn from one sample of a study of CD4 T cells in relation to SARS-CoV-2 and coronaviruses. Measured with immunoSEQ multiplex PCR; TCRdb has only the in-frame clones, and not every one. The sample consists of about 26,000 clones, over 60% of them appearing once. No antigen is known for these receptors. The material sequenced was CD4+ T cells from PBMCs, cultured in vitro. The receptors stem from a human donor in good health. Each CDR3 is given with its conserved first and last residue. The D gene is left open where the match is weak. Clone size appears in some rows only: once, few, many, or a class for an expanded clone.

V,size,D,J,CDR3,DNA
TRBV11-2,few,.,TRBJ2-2,CASSFTGGGGELFF,TGTGCCAGCAGCTTCACAGGGGGAGGGGGGGAGCTGTTTTTT
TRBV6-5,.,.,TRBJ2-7,CASSYRLDAHEQYF,TGTGCCAGCAGTTACCGGCTGGACGCCCACGAGCAGTACTTC
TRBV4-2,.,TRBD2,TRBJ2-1,CASSPLAGLNNEQFF,TGTGCCAGCAGCCCTCTAGCGGGACTCAACAATGAGCAGTTCTTC
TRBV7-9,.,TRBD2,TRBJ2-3,CASSERLAGRTDTQYF,TGTGCCAGCAGCGAAAGACTAGCGGGTCGCACAGATACGCAGTATTTT
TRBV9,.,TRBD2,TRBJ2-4,CASSAPGLAGNIQYF,TGTGCCAGCAGCGCCCCGGGACTAGCAGGGAACATTCAGTACTTC
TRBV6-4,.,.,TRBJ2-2,CASRLQDTGELFF,TGTGCCAGCAGATTACAGGACACCGGGGAGCTGTTTTTT
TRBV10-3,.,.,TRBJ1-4,CAISPSGNLEKLFF,TGTGCCATCAGCCCCTCCGGTAACCTTGAAAAACTGTTTTTT
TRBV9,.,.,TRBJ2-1,CASSVGIRGYDNEQFF,TGTGCCAGCAGCGTAGGTATTAGAGGGTACGACAATGAGCAGTTCTTC
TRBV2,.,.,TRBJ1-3,CASSVQGSGNTIYF,TGTGCCAGCAGTGTACAGGGTTCTGGGAACACCATATATTTT
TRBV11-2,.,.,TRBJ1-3,CASSLTQNTIYF,TGTGCCAGCAGCTTAACCCAGAACACCATATATTTT
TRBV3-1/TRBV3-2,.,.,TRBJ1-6,CASSQEVGHNNSPLHF,TGTGCCAGCAGCCAAGAGGTAGGTCATAATAATTCACCCCTCCACTTT